One sample yielded the 10 T cell receptor beta chains listed below, sequenced in a study of immune cell composition in non-small cell lung cancer. The table came from immunoSEQ multiplex PCR; TCRdb's copy has only in-frame clones and leaves some out. Of roughly 8,300 clones in the sample, around three quarters are singletons; the top ten hold about 9.4%. Input material: lung tumor tissue. The receptors here all came from a human donor with non-small cell lung cancer.

The chain combines TRBV4-2 with TRBJ1-4; a weak D match, TRBD1 (5 bases). Germline CDR1 reads LGHNA; CDR2 reads YNFKEQ. The CDR3 totals 20 residues. V was clipped by 4 bases and J by 0 bases, with 24 bases between them. CDR3 in amino acids: CASSPGEGTGKLATNEKLFF. CDR3 nucleotide sequence: TGTGCCAGCAGCCCCGGCGAGGGTACAGGAAAGCTTGCAACTAATGAAAAACTGTTTTTT.

The V gene is TRBV4-1, the J gene TRBJ2-1; 14 bases agree with TRBD2. This CDR3 has 16 residues. Germline trimming cut 6 bases from V and 8 bases from J; bases unmatched to any gene: 9. Germline lookup yields CDR1 MGHRA and CDR2 YSYEKL. CDR3 protein: CASSPLTSGGAYEQFF. The CDR3 DNA is TGCGCCAGCAGTCCCCTGACTAGCGGGGGGGCCTATGAGCAGTTCTTC.

The chain is built from TRBV2 and TRBJ1-1, with D possibly TRBD1 on 5 matching bases. V was cut by 3 bases and J by 2 bases, with 10 bases left in between. Germline assignment: CDR1 SNHLY and CDR2 FYNNEI. The CDR3 sequence is 14 residues long. This chain's CDR3 is CASSEVRANTEAFF. The CDR3 DNA reads as TGTGCCAGCAGTGAGGTCAGGGCAAACACTGAAGCTTTCTTT.

This clone has a handful of counts. J is TRBJ1-1 and V is TRBV9; weak D call: TRBD1 (5 bases). The CDR3 spans 15 residues. CDR1 is SGDLS and CDR2 is YYNGEE in the germline V gene. V was trimmed by 0 bases and J by 4 bases, leaving 13 bases between them. The CDR3 loop is CASSVAADSRTEAFF. The CDR3 DNA reads TGTGCCAGCAGCGTAGCAGCCGACAGCCGCACTGAAGCTTTCTTT.

CDR3 sequence: CASSRLTRDTQYF. The CDR3 DNA follows: TGTGCCAGCAGCCGATTAACTAGGGATACGCAGTATTTT. This chain joins TRBV11-3 and TRBJ2-3; possible D gene TRBD2, 5 bases. CDR3 size: 13 residues. CDR1 and CDR2 from the germline V gene are SGHNT and YENEEA. V lost 5 bases and J lost 6, with 12 bases in between.

J is TRBJ2-3 and V is TRBV28, with no clear D. V lost 5 bases and J lost 4, with 10 bases in between. The CDR3 loop spans 13 amino acids. From germline, CDR1 is MDHEN and CDR2 SYDVKM. The chain's CDR3 is CASSTPAADTQYF. The CDR3 DNA reads as TGTGCCAGCAGTACCCCGGCGGCAGATACGCAGTATTTT.

The rearrangement uses TRBV19 and TRBJ1-5; D may be TRBD1 (6 bases). This CDR3 has 17 residues. Trimming pared 2 bases from V and 0 bases from J, leaving 14 bases between. The V gene's germline CDR1 is LNHDA and CDR2 SQIVND (reference sequence). The CDR3 region is CASSIRGAGDSNQPQHF. In nucleotides, the CDR3 is TGTGCCAGTAGTATACGGGGGGCGGGGGATAGCAATCAGCCCCAGCATTTT.

The V and J genes are TRBV28 and TRBJ1-5; D remains unclear. This CDR3 comprises 13 residues. Germline V gives CDR1 MDHEN, CDR2 SYDVKM. The germline V and J ends were trimmed by 6 bases and 5 bases, with 11 bases remaining between them. The CDR3 spells CASRLLAYQPQHF. The DNA for the CDR3 is TGTGCCAGCAGGCTGTTGGCCTATCAGCCCCAGCATTTT.

Comments on this clone: At one of its ends the junction is not consistent with the germline gene, which may arise from a read error. The chain has TRBV6-1 and TRBJ2-1; possibly TRBD1 or TRBD2 for D (5 bases each). The CDR3 is 13 residues long. CDR1 is MNHNS, CDR2 SASEGT, per germline. CDR3 protein: CVSNNQRGNEQFF. The CDR3 DNA follows: TGTGTCAGCAATAATCAGAGGGGCAATGAGCAGTTCTTC.

The rearrangement joins TRBV9 to TRBJ1-1; TRBD1 agrees at 9 bases. Germline V gene data show CDR1 as SGDLS and CDR2 as YYNGEE. The CDR3 runs to 14 residues. V lost 2 bases to trimming and J lost 3 bases; unmatched junction nucleotides: 2. The CDR3 region is CASSVRQGDTEAFF. CDR3 nucleotide sequence: TGTGCCAGCAGCGTTAGACAGGGGGACACTGAAGCTTTCTTT. Full variable domain (rest looked up from reference TRBV9 and TRBJ1-1): DSGVTQTPKHLITATGQRVTLRCSPRSGDLSVYWYQQSLDQGLQFLIQYYNGEERAKGNILERFSAQQFPDLHSELNLSSLELGDSALYFCASSVRQGDTEAFFGQGTRLTVV.